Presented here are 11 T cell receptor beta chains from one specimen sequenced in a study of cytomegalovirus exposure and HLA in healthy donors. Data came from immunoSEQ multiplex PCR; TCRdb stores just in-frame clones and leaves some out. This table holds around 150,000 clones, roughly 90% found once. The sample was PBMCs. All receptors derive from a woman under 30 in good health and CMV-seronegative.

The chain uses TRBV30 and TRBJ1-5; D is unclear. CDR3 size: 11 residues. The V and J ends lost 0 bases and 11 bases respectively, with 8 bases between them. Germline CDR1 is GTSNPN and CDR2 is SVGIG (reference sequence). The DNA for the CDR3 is TGTGCCTGGAGTGTGGGCCATACCCAGCATTTT. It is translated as CAWSVGHTQHF.

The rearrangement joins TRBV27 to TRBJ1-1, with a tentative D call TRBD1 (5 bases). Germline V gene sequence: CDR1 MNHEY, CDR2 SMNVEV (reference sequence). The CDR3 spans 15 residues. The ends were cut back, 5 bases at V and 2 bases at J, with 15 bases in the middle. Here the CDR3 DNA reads TGTGCCAGCAGTATGACAGCTACACCCAACACTGAAGCTTTCTTT. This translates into CASSMTATPNTEAFF.

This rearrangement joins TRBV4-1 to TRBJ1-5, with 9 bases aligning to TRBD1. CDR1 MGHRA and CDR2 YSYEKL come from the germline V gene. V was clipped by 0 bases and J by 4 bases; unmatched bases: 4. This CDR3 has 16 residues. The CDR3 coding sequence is TGCGCCAGCAGCCAAGAACCGGGACAGGGAAATCAGCCCCAGCATTTT. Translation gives CASSQEPGQGNQPQHF.

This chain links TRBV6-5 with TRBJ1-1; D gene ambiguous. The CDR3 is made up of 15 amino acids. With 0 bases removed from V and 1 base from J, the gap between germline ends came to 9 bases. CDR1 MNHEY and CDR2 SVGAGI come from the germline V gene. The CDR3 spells CASSYSGTTNTEAFF. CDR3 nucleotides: TGTGCCAGCAGTTACTCGGGCACAACGAACACTGAAGCTTTCTTT.

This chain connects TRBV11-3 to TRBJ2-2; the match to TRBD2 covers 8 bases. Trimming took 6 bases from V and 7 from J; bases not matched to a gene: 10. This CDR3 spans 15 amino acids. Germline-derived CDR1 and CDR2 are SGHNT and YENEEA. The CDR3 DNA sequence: TGTGCCAGCAGTAACGGGAGGGGTAGGGACGGGGAGCTGTTTTTT. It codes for CASSNGRGRDGELFF.

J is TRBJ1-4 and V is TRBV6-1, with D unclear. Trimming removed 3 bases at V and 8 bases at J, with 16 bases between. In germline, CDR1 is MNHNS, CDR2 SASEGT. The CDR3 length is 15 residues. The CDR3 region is CASSEDAGGGEKLFF. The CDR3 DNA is TGTGCCAGCAGTGAGGATGCCGGAGGCGGGGAAAAACTGTTTTTT.

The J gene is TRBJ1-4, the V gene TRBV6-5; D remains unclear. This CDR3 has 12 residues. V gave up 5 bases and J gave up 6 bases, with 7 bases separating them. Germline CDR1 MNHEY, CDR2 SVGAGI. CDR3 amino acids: CASSPPDEKLFF. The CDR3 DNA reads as TGTGCCAGCAGTCCCCCTGATGAAAAACTGTTTTTT.

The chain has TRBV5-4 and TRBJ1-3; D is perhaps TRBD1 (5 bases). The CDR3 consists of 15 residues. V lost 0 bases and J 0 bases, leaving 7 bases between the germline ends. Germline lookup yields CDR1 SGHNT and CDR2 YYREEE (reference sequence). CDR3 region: CASSLGGSSGNTIYF. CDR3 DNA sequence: TGTGCCAGCAGCTTGGGGGGCAGCTCTGGAAACACCATATATTTT.

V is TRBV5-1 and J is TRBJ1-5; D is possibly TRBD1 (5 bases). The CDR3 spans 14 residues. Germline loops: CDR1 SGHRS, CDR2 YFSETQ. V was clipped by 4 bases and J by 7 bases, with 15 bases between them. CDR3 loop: CASSLGDLTQPQHF. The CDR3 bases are TGCGCCAGCAGCCTTGGGGACTTAACCCAGCCCCAGCATTTT.

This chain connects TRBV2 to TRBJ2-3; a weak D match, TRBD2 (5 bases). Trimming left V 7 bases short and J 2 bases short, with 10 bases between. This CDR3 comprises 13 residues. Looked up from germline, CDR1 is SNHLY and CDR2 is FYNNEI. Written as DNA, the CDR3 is TGTGCCAGCACCCAGAGGGTCACAGATACGCAGTATTTT. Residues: CASTQRVTDTQYF. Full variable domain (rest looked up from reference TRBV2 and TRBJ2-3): EPEVTQTPSHQVTQMGQEVILRCVPISNHLYFYWYRQILGQKVEFLVSFYNNEISEKSEIFDDQFSVERPDGSNFTLKIRSTKLEDSAMYFCASTQRVTDTQYFGPGTRLTVL.

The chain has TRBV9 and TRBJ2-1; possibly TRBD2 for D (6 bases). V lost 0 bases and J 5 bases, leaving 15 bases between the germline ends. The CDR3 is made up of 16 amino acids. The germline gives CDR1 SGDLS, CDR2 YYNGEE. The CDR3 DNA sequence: TGTGCCAGCAGCGTAGGGGGAGGATCCTGGAACAATGAGCAGTTCTTC. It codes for CASSVGGGSWNNEQFF.